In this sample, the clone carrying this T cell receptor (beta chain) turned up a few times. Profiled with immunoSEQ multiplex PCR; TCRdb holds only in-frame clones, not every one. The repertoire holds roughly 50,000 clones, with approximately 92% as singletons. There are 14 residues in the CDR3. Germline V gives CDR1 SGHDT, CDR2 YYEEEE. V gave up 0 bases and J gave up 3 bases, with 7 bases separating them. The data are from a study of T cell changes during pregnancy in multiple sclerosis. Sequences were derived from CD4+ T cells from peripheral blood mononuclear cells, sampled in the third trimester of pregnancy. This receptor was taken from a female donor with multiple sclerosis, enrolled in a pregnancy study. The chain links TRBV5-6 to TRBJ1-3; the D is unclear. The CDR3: CASSLGGFGNTIYF. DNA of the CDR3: TGTGCCAGCAGCTTGGGAGGGTTTGGAAACACCATATATTTT.